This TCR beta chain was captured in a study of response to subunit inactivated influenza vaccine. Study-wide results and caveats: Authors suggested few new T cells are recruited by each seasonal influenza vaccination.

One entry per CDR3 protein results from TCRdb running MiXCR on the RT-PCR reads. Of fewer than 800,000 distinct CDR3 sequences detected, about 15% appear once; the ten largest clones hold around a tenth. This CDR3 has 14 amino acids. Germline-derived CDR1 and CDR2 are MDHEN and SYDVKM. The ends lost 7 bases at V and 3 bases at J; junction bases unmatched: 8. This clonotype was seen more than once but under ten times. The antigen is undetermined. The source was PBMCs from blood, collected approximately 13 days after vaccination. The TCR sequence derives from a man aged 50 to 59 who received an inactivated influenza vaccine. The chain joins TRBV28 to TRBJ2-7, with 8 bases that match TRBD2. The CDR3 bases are TGTGCCAGCATCGACCCGGGACTAGGCTACGAGCAGTACTTC. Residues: CASIDPGLGYEQYF.